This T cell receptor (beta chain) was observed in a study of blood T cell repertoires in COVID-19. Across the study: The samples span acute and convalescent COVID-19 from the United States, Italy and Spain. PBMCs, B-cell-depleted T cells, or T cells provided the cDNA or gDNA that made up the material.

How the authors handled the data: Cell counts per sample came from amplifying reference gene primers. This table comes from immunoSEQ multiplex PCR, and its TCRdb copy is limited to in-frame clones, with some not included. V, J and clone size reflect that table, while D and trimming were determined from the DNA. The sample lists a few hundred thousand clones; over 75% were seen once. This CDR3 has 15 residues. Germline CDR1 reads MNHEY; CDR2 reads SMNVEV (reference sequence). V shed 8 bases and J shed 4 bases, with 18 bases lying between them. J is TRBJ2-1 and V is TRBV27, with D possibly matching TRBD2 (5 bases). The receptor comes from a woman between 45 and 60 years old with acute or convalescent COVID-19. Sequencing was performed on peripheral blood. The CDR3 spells CASHNWTGGYNEQFF. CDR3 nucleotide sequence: TGTGCCAGCCATAATTGGACTGGCGGGTACAATGAGCAGTTCTTC.